These 26 T cell receptor beta chains were all obtained from the same sample, sequenced in a study of blood T cell repertoires in COVID-19 (dated by TCRdb to the early 2020s). To prepare the library, the immunoSEQ multiplex PCR assay was applied. TCRdb limited this immuneACCESS table to in-frame rearrangements with V and J called. A share of clones is missing; checked studies link under half to unresolved V genes, and the rest is unexplained. The sample yields 95,000 to 150,000 clones; over 75% were counted once. In total, the top ten clones hold roughly 7.6% of the sample. The sample was peripheral blood. The receptor source for this set is a man in his forties or fifties with acute or convalescent COVID-19.

The chain couples TRBV19 to TRBJ2-4, with D maybe TRBD1 (6 bases). CDR3 length: 16 residues. V was pared by 4 bases and J by 0 bases, with 13 bases between. The germline V gene encodes CDR1 LNHDA and CDR2 SQIVND (reference sequence). CDR3 region: CASSRPGDQAKNIQYF. As DNA, the CDR3 is TGTGCCAGTAGTAGACCAGGGGATCAAGCCAAAAACATTCAGTACTTC.

The chain is built from TRBV11-2 and TRBJ1-4, with unresolved D. Per the germline V gene, CDR1 is SGHAT and CDR2 is FQNNGV. The CDR3 has 15 amino acids. With 2 bases removed from V and 8 bases from J, the gap between germline ends came to 15 bases. The CDR3 loop reads CASSLTGGMTEKLFF. The CDR3 bases are TGTGCCAGCAGCTTAACGGGAGGGATGACCGAAAAACTGTTTTTT.

The J gene is TRBJ1-2, the V gene TRBV3-1 (or the pseudogene TRBV3-2); D gene uncertain. CDR3 length: 12 amino acids. CDR1 and CDR2 (germline): LGHDT, YNNKEL (reference sequence). V dropped 0 bases and J dropped 6 bases, with 5 bases sitting between them. The CDR3 here is CASSQEFNGYTF. DNA of the CDR3: TGTGCCAGCAGCCAAGAATTTAATGGCTACACCTTC.

This clone was seen only once. The J gene is TRBJ1-5, the V gene TRBV18; unclear D gene. Germline-derived CDR1 and CDR2 are KGHSH and LQKENI. Trimming removed 5 bases from V and 2 bases from J, with 13 bases in between. This CDR3 spans 15 amino acids. As DNA, the CDR3 is TGTGCCAGCTCAGCTGCGGGAAATGGCAATCAGCCCCAGCATTTT. It encodes CASSAAGNGNQPQHF.

CDR3 region: CASSLREWTDTQYF. In DNA form, the CDR3 reads TGCGCCAGCAGCTTACGGGAGTGGACAGATACGCAGTATTTT. The V and J genes are TRBV5-1 and TRBJ2-3; a weak D match, TRBD2 (6 bases). The V gene lost 2 bases and the J gene lost 3 bases, with 10 bases spanning the gap. Germline CDR1 is SGHRS and CDR2 is YFSETQ. This CDR3 is built from 14 residues.

The gene calls are TRBV25-1 and TRBJ1-1, with D unresolved. Germline V gene lookup returns CDR1 MGHDK and CDR2 SYGVNS. This CDR3 region has 13 residues. The ends were cut back, 6 bases at V and 6 bases at J, with 14 bases in the middle. The CDR3 sequence is CASSLNRGAEAFF. The CDR3 DNA reads as TGTGCCAGCAGCCTCAACCGGGGAGCTGAAGCTTTCTTT.

The J gene is TRBJ2-3, the V gene TRBV9; D remains ambiguous. V dropped 0 bases and J dropped 6 bases, with 2 bases sitting between them. The germline CDR1 and CDR2 sequences are SGDLS and YYNGEE. This CDR3 comprises 11 residues. CDR3 in amino acids: CASSVADTQYF. As DNA, the CDR3 is TGTGCCAGCAGCGTAGCTGATACGCAGTATTTT.

This clone was observed a few times. This chain uses TRBV5-8 with TRBJ1-5; D unresolved. CDR1 is SGHTS, CDR2 YDEGEE, per germline. CDR3 size: 13 residues. Trimming stripped 2 bases from V and 1 base from J, with 4 bases between. In DNA form, the CDR3 reads TGTGCCAGCAGCTTCCGGAGCAATCAGCCCCAGCATTTT. Encoded protein: CASSFRSNQPQHF.

This chain joins TRBV19 and TRBJ1-1; 9 bases map to TRBD1. The CDR3 is made up of 15 amino acids. The trim removed 6 bases at V and 3 bases at J, leaving 8 bases unmatched. The germline CDR1 and CDR2 sequences are LNHDA and SQIVND (reference sequence). The CDR3 loop is CASRPGQGRDTEAFF. Here the CDR3 DNA reads TGTGCCAGTAGACCCGGACAGGGGAGGGACACTGAAGCTTTCTTT.

This chain connects TRBV6-5 to TRBJ2-7; 8 bases are shared with TRBD2. Germline V gene data show CDR1 as MNHEY and CDR2 as SVGAGI. The junction had 9 bases not matched to a gene; V was cut back by 2 bases and J by 6 bases. The CDR3 consists of 15 residues. This chain's CDR3 is CASSYGGREVVEQYF. The CDR3 DNA sequence: TGTGCCAGCAGTTACGGGGGGCGGGAGGTAGTCGAGCAGTACTTC.

The CDR3 protein is CASSAYREGSTEAFF. The CDR3 coding sequence is TGTGCCAGTAGTGCCTACAGGGAAGGGAGCACTGAAGCTTTCTTT. V and J are TRBV19 and TRBJ1-1; a possible D gene is TRBD1 (6 bases). V shed 5 bases and J shed 4 bases, with 17 bases lying between them. The CDR3 loop spans 15 amino acids. The V gene's germline CDR1 is LNHDA and CDR2 SQIVND (reference sequence).

The J gene is TRBJ1-2, the V gene TRBV19; TRBD1 is a possible D gene (5 bases). Germline lookup yields CDR1 LNHDA and CDR2 SQIVND (reference sequence). V lost 5 bases, J lost 8 bases, and 12 bases lay in between. The CDR3 length is 12 residues. This CDR3 reads CASSPQGGGYTF. Written as DNA, the CDR3 is TGTGCCAGTAGTCCGCAGGGAGGGGGCTACACCTTC.

J is TRBJ1-4 and V is TRBV5-1, with unresolved D. Deletions cut 2 bases from V and 7 bases from J, with 21 bases between. This CDR3 contains 17 residues. Germline V CDR1 and CDR2: SGHRS, YFSETQ. The CDR3 loop reads CASSFGSSGPGSEKLFF. The CDR3 DNA reads TGCGCCAGCAGCTTTGGGTCCTCGGGCCCGGGGAGTGAAAAACTGTTTTTT.

V gene TRBV23-1 combines with J gene TRBJ2-7; 11 positions match TRBD2. TRBV23-1 is an open reading frame, and its role is uncertain. The V segment lost 0 bases and the J segment 2 bases; nucleotides outside the gene matches: 3. The CDR3 is made up of 16 amino acids. The chain's CDR3 is CASSQSLAGGPYEQYF. CDR3 in DNA: TGCGCCAGCAGTCAATCCCTAGCGGGAGGTCCCTACGAGCAGTACTTC.

This rearrangement joins TRBV4-1 to TRBJ1-1; D remains ambiguous. The germline CDR1 and CDR2 sequences are MGHRA and YSYEKL. This CDR3 comprises 14 residues. V shed 1 base and J shed 4 bases, with 10 bases lying between them. The CDR3 protein is CASSQGPGLTEAFF. For the CDR3, the DNA is TGCGCCAGCAGCCAAGGGCCGGGTCTCACTGAAGCTTTCTTT.

The gene calls are TRBV18 and TRBJ2-1, with 8 bases that match TRBD2. This CDR3 contains 15 residues. Per the germline V gene, CDR1 is KGHSH and CDR2 is LQKENI. Losses at the gene ends were 6 bases for V and 6 bases for J; bases not matched to a gene: 10. CDR3 amino acids: CASSQITSGGNEQFF. The CDR3 coding sequence is TGTGCCAGCTCCCAGATTACTAGCGGAGGCAATGAGCAGTTCTTC.

The chain is built from TRBV12-3 or TRBV12-4 and TRBJ2-1, with D unclear. V gave up 3 bases and J gave up 0 bases, with 3 bases separating them. CDR3 length: 13 amino acids. DNA of the CDR3: TGTGCCAGCAGTTTGTACTCCTACAATGAGCAGTTCTTC. Protein sequence: CASSLYSYNEQFF.

The chain uses TRBV19 and TRBJ2-5, with a possible D match to TRBD2 (5 bases). Trimming took 5 bases from V and 5 from J, leaving 15 bases between them. This CDR3 is built from 14 residues. Germline V gene data show CDR1 as LNHDA and CDR2 as SQIVND (reference sequence). CDR3 nucleotides: TGTGCCAGTAGTCGTCTGACCACGGGGGAGACCCAGTACTTC. Its protein product is CASSRLTTGETQYF.

This sequence joins TRBV15 and TRBJ1-2, with 9 bases aligning to TRBD1. V lost 1 base, J lost 4 bases, and 1 base stayed unmatched. The CDR3 spans 14 residues. The V gene's germline CDR1 is LNHNV and CDR2 YYDKDF (reference sequence). CDR3 protein: CATSRADRGYGYTF. For the CDR3, the DNA is TGTGCCACCAGCAGAGCGGACAGGGGCTATGGCTACACCTTC.

The gene calls are TRBV4-1 and TRBJ2-7; 8 nucleotides align to TRBD1. The CDR3 runs to 13 residues. J was trimmed by 6 bases and V by 4 bases; bases with no gene match: 5. Germline CDR1 MGHRA, CDR2 YSYEKL. The CDR3 nucleotides are TGCGCCAGCAGCCTCTCGGACAGGGCCGAGCAGTACTTC. Its translation is CASSLSDRAEQYF.

The chain recombines TRBV29-1 with TRBJ1-6; D might be TRBD1 (5 bases). V dropped 5 bases and J dropped 8 bases, with 13 bases sitting between them. The CDR3 length is 13 residues. Per the germline V gene, CDR1 is SQVTM and CDR2 is ANQGSEA. The CDR3 bases are TGCAGCGTTCGGGGGGGGGAGCATTCACCCCTCCACTTT. Translated, it gives CSVRGGEHSPLHF.

In this sample, this clone turned up once. The chain employs TRBV7-2 and TRBJ1-2; TRBD1 might be the D (6 bases). Germline values: CDR1 SGHTA, CDR2 FQGNSA. The CDR3 loop spans 15 amino acids. V was shortened by 0 bases and J by 4 bases, with 12 bases between the two germline ends. CDR3 amino acids: CASSLAPAGAYGYTF. The CDR3 DNA sequence: TGTGCCAGCAGCTTAGCTCCGGCGGGGGCCTATGGCTACACCTTC. Complete variable domain (other parts from reference TRBV7-2 and TRBJ1-2): GAGVSQSPSNKVTEKGKDVELRCDPISGHTALYWYRQSLGQGLEFLIYFQGNSAPDKSGLPSDRFSAERTGGSVSTLTIQRTQQEDSAVYLCASSLAPAGAYGYTFGSGTRLTVV.

The genes are TRBV5-1 and TRBJ2-7; the D gene is possibly TRBD2 (6 bases). Trimming removed 2 bases from V and 0 bases from J, with 15 bases in between. Germline CDR1 SGHRS, CDR2 YFSETQ. There are 16 residues in the CDR3. Written as DNA, the CDR3 is TGCGCCAGCAGCTTCGCCGGGACTCGGAGCTCCTACGAGCAGTACTTC. It translates to CASSFAGTRSSYEQYF.

V usage is TRBV18 and J usage is TRBJ1-2, with TRBD1 matching 7 bases. The V gene's germline CDR1 is KGHSH and CDR2 LQKENI. V shed 3 bases, J shed 4 bases, and the junction held 8 bases outside the gene matches. The CDR3 is 15 amino acids. The CDR3 DNA reads as TGTGCCAGCTCACCTAACCCGGGACAGCCCTATGGCTACACCTTC. It codes for CASSPNPGQPYGYTF.

The V and J genes are TRBV11-2 and TRBJ1-1; the D gene is possibly TRBD1 (5 bases). The CDR3 covers 13 residues. CDR1 is SGHAT and CDR2 is FQNNGV in the germline V gene. The V end lost 5 bases, the J end lost 4 bases, and 11 bases lay between the germline ends. The DNA of the CDR3 is TGTGCCAGCAGCCCCAGGGTGTCCACTGAAGCTTTCTTT. This encodes CASSPRVSTEAFF.

The rearrangement uses TRBV6-4 and TRBJ2-2; D unclear. The CDR3 is 15 residues long. V was pared by 3 bases and J by 0 bases, with 8 bases between. CDR1 MRHNA and CDR2 SNTAGT come from the germline V gene. This chain's CDR3 is CASSEGSTNTGELFF. The CDR3 DNA reads TGTGCCAGCAGTGAGGGCAGCACGAACACCGGGGAGCTGTTTTTT.